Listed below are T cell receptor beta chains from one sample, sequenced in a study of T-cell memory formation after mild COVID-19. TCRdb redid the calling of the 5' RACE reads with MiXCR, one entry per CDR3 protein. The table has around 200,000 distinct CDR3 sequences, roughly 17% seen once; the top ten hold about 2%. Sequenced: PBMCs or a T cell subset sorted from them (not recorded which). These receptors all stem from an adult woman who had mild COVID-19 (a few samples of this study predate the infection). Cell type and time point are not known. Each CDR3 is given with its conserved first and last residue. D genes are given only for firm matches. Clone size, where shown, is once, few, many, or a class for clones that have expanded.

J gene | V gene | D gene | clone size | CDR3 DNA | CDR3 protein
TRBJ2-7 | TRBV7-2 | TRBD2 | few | TGTGCCAGCAGTCACACGCCTACTAGCGCAGCCTACGAGCAGTACTTC | CASSHTPTSAAYEQYF
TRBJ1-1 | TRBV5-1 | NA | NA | TGCGCCAGCAGCTCACAGGGTAGCTCTGAAGCTTTCTTT | CASSSQGSSEAFF
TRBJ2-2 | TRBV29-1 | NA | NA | TGCAGCGTGAGGGAGAACACCGGGGAGCTGTTTTTT | CSVRENTGELFF
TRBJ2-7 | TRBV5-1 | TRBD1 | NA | TGCGCCAGCAGCCTAGGACAGGGGAGTTACTACGAGCAGTACTTC | CASSLGQGSYYEQYF
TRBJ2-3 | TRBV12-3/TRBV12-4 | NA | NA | TGTGCCAGCAGTTTCTGGGAAGATACGCAGTATTTT | CASSFWEDTQYF
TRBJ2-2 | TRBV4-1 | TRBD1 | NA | TGCGCCAGCAGCCAAGATAGCCCGACAGGGACCGGGGAGCTGTTTTTT | CASSQDSPTGTGELFF
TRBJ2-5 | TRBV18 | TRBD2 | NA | TGTGCCAGCTCACCTTCGACGGGCGGGGGAACCCAGTACTTC | CASSPSTGGGTQYF
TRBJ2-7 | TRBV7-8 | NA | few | TGTGCCAGCAGCTTCACCTTTGGGGCAGGAGCCTACGAGCAGTACTTC | CASSFTFGAGAYEQYF
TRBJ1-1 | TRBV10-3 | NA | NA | TGTGCCATCAGGGCAGGGGCGCAGGACACTGAAGCTTTCTTT | CAIRAGAQDTEAFF
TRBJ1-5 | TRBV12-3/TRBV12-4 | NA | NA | TGTGCCAGCAGTTTTATTATCTATCAGCCCCAGCATTTT | CASSFIIYQPQHF
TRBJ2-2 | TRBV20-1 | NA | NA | TGCAGTGCTGGCCCTTATACCGGGGAGCTGTTTTTT | CSAGPYTGELFF
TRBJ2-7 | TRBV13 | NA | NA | TGTGCCAGCAGCTTACAGGGGTGGGAGCAGTACTTC | CASSLQGWEQYF
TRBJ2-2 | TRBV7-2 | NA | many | TGTGCCAGCAGCTTAGCCACCGGGGAGCTGTTTTTT | CASSLATGELFF
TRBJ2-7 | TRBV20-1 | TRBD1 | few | TGCAGTGCTAGACGCCGGGACAGGGTATCCTACGAGCAGTACTTC | CSARRRDRVSYEQYF
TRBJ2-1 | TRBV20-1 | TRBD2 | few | TGCAGTGCTTCGGTAGCGGGAGAATGGTACAATGAGCAGTTCTTC | CSASVAGEWYNEQFF
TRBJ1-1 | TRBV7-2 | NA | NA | TGTGCCAGCAGCATTGGACTCCCAAGAGGAGCTTTCTTT | CASSIGLPRGAFF
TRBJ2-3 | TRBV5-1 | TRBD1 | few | TGCGCCAGCAGCTTGGACGGGACAGGGAATCCAGTAGATACGCAGTATTTT | CASSLDGTGNPVDTQYF
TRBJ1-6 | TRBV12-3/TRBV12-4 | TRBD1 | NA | TGTGCCAGCAGTGAACAGGGGGCGACAAGGTCACCCCTCCACTTT | CASSEQGATRSPLHF
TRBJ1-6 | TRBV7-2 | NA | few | TGTGCCAGCAGCCTGCAGGGGCGAATCGATTCACCCCTCCACTTT | CASSLQGRIDSPLHF
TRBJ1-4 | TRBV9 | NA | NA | TGTGCCAGCAGCAAACAGGGTTCTAATGAAAAACTGTTTTTT | CASSKQGSNEKLFF
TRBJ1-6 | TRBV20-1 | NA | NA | TGCAGTGCTAGAGTAGCCGGGAATGCTAATTCACCCCTCCACTTT | CSARVAGNANSPLHF
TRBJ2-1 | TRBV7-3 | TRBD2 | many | TGTGCCAGCAGCTACGGGACTAGCAACAATGAGCAGTTCTTC | CASSYGTSNNEQFF
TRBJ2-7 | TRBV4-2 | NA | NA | TGTGCCAGCAGCCAAGAGGTGGGAGTTTGGATTTACGAGCAGTACTTC | CASSQEVGVWIYEQYF
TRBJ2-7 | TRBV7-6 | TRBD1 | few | TGTGCCAGCAGCTTAGGTGACAGGGGCTCCTACGAGCAGTACTTC | CASSLGDRGSYEQYF
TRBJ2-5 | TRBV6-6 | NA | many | TGTGCCAGCAAAAATCAAGAGACCCAGTACTTC | CASKNQETQYF
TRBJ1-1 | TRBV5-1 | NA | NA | TGCGCCAGCAGCGCTGGGTACACTGAAGCTTTCTTT | CASSAGYTEAFF
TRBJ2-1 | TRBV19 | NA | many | TGTGCCAGTAGGGAGATACACGAGGGCCTGCACAATGAGCAGTTCTTC | CASREIHEGLHNEQFF
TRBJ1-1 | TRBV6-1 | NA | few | TGTGCCAGCAGACAGGGAAAAACTGAAGCTTTCTTT | CASRQGKTEAFF
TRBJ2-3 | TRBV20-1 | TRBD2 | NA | TGCAGTGCTCTCAGAGCGGGAGGGCCAGTAGATACGCAGTATTTT | CSALRAGGPVDTQYF
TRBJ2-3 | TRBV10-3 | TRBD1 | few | TGTGCCATCAGTGAGGACAGGGGTACGCAGTATTTT | CAISEDRGTQYF
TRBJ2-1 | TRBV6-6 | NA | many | TGTGCCAGCAGTTACTCGAGAGTTTACAATGAGCAGTTCTTC | CASSYSRVYNEQFF
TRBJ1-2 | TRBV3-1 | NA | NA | TGTGCCAGCAGCCAAGAACGGCTGGGGGGCTACACCTTC | CASSQERLGGYTF
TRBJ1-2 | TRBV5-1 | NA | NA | TGCGCCAGCAGCTTAACGGTTGGGCAGTTTAACTATGGCTACACCTTC | CASSLTVGQFNYGYTF
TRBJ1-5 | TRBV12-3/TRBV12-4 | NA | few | TGTGCCAGCAGTCCCCGTCGGTCTACCCTGGAGGGGTATAGCAATCAGCCCCAGCATTTT | CASSPRRSTLEGYSNQPQHF
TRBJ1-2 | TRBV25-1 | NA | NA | TGTGCCAGCAGTGCGACCCGGCTAATCGGTTCCTATGGCTACACCTTC | CASSATRLIGSYGYTF
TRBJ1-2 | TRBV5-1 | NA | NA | TGCGCCAGCAGACCTAGCCCTAAAGGAAAGGGTGGCTACACCTTC | CASRPSPKGKGGYTF
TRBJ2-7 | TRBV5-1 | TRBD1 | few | TGCGCCAGCAGCTCCAAGGGGCAGGGGGCTCTCTACGAGCAGTACTTC | CASSSKGQGALYEQYF
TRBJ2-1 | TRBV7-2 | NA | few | TGTGCCAGCAGCTTAAGGTGGGCCGGTGAGCAGTTCTTC | CASSLRWAGEQFF
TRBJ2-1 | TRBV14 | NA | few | TGTGCCAGCAGCCAAGCCGGGACTTTTTACAATGAGCAGTTCTTC | CASSQAGTFYNEQFF
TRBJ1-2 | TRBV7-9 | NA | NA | TGTGCCAGCAGCTTAACAGGGCCCAGCTATGGCTACACCTTC | CASSLTGPSYGYTF
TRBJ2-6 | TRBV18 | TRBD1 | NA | TGTGCCAGCTCACCGTATCCTGGCGGCAGGGGGCTGACTGGGGCCAACGTCCTGACTTTC | CASSPYPGGRGLTGANVLTF
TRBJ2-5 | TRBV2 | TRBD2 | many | TGTGCCAGCAATACAGGGACTAGCTGGGGTGAGACCCAGTACTTC | CASNTGTSWGETQYF
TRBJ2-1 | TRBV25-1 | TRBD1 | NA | TGTGCCAGCAGTAGACCGGGACAGGGTGCAATCGGGGAGCAGTTCTTC | CASSRPGQGAIGEQFF
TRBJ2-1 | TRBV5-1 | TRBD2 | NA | TGCGCCAGCAGCTTGGTGTGGGGGGGGATCTACAATGAGCAGTTCTTC | CASSLVWGGIYNEQFF
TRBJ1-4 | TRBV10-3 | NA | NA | TGTGCCATCAGTGGAGGAGAAAATGAAAAACTGTTTTTT | CAISGGENEKLFF
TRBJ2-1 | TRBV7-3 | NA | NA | TGTGCCAGCAGCTCCGACCCCTCCTCCTACAATGAGCAGTTCTTC | CASSSDPSSYNEQFF
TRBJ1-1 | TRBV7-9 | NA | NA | TGTGCCAGCAGCATCCCGGTGAACACTGAAGCTTTCTTT | CASSIPVNTEAFF
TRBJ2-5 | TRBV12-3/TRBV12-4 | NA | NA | TGTGCCAGCAGTTTTCGACGACAAGAGACCCAGTACTTC | CASSFRRQETQYF
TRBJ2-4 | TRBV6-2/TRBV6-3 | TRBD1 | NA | TGTGCCAGCAGTCAGACAGGGAATAGCATTCAGTACTTC | CASSQTGNSIQYF
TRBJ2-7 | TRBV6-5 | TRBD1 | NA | TGTGCCAGCGCCGGGACAGGAGGCTACGAGCAGTACTTC | CASAGTGGYEQYF
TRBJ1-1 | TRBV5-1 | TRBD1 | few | TGCGCCAGCAGGGGACAGCCGAACACTGAAGCTTTCTTT | CASRGQPNTEAFF
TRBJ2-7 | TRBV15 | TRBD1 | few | TGTGCCACCAGCGGCAGACAGGGGGCCGGCTACGAGCAGTACTTC | CATSGRQGAGYEQYF
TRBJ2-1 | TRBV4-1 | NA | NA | TGCGCCAGCAGCCACGAAAGACAGGGAGGTTCCTACAATGAGCAGTTCTTC | CASSHERQGGSYNEQFF
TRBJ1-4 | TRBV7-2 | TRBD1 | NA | TGTGCCAGCAGCTTTAGGAATGGACAGGACCCGTTTTTT | CASSFRNGQDPFF
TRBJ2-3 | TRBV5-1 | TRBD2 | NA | TGCGCCAGCAGCTCGAGGACTAGCGGGAGACTTCCAGATACGCAGTATTTT | CASSSRTSGRLPDTQYF
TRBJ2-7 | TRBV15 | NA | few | TGTGCCACCAGCAGAGATCAGCAAGGGTACGAGCAGTACTTC | CATSRDQQGYEQYF
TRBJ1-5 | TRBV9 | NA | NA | TGTGCCAGCAGCGCGGGGGGGTTCAATCAGCCCCAGCATTTT | CASSAGGFNQPQHF
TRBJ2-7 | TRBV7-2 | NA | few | TGTGCCAGCAGCTTCCAATCTGGACAGCCCTACGAGCAGTACTTC | CASSFQSGQPYEQYF